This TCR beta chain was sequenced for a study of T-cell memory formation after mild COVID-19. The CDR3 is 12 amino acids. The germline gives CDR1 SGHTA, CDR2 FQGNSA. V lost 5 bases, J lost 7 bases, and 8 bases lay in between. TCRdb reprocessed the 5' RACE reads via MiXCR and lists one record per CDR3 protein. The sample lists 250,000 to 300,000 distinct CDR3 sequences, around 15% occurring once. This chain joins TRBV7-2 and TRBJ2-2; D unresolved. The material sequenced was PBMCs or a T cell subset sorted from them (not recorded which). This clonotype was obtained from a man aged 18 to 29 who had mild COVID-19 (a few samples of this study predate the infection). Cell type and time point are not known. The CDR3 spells CASSVVRGELFF. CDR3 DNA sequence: TGTGCCAGCAGCGTTGTCCGCGGGGAGCTGTTTTTT.